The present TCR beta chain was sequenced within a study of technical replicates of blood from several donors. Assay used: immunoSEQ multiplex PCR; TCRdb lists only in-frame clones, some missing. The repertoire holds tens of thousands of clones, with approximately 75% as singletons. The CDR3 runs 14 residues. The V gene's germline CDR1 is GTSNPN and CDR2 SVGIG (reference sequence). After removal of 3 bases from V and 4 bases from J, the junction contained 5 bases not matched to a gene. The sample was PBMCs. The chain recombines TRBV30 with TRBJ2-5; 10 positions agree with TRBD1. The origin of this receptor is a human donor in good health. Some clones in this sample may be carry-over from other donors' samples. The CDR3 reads CAWSRDRGLETQYF. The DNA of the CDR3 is TGTGCCTGGAGCCGAGACAGGGGGCTAGAGACCCAGTACTTC.